The following is a T cell receptor beta chain sequence with its context. The antigen is undetermined. The CDR3 extends over 15 amino acids. The V and J ends lost 3 bases and 5 bases respectively, with 16 bases between them. Germline V gene sequence: CDR1 LNHDA, CDR2 SQIVND (reference sequence). Patients were excluded for autoimmune disease history or systemic immunosuppression. Clones were read by immunoSEQ multiplex PCR, and TCRdb kept only the in-frame ones, dropping some. The sample holds 19,000 or so clones, 83% seen once. These data are taken from a study of OX40 agonist ivuxolimab in advanced cancers. Whole-study context: Ivuxolimab was delivered to patients intravenously every 2 weeks at doses spanning 0.01 to 10 mg/kg.

Study results and limitations: Low clonal expansion, among the lowest seen, marked partial responders at 0.1-3.0 mg/kg.

The clonotype was recovered from an adult with an advanced solid tumor such as melanoma, head and neck, liver or kidney cancer. The sequencing here drew on CD4+ or CD8+ T cells sorted from blood, taken in a trial of the OX40 agonist ivuxolimab. The V and J genes are TRBV19 and TRBJ1-1; D not resolved. The CDR3 DNA follows: TGTGCCAGTAGTATTATTTGGGAAGGGAGGACTGAAGCTTTCTTT. This encodes CASSIIWEGRTEAFF.